This T cell receptor beta chain was recovered during a study of beta chain features in type 1 diabetes. Study context: Cell yields, gender and age were similar in healthy donors and patients.

The single heparinised draw taken from each donor contained around 100 mL of blood on average. This clone was seen only a few times. The junction does not match germline at one end; this may be a read error. The CDR3 runs 11 residues. CDR1 and CDR2 (germline): DFQATT, SNEGSKA (reference sequence). Since all of the isolated RNA was reverse transcribed, expressed TCRB transcripts were what got sequenced. TCRdb keeps only in-frame clones here, not all; method: immunoSEQ multiplex PCR. The table records roughly 310,000 clones, 11% of them present only once. The chain joins TRBV20-1 to TRBJ1-4, with a possible D match to TRBD1 (5 bases). What was sequenced was naive CD4+ T cells from blood. This TCR came from a woman aged 30 to 39 in good health. The DNA of the CDR3 is TGCAGTGCTCAAGAATACGGGACTCCGACTTTT. Translated: CSAQEYGTPTF.